This T cell receptor beta chain was sequenced for a study of blood T cells in healthy people across ages. The use of a sample-barcoded 5' primer and a J-beta primer mix characterized a second PCR of about 7 to 12 cycles. MiXCR, applied by TCRdb to the 5' RACE reads, yields one record per CDR3 protein. The sample shows around 1,000,000 distinct CDR3 sequences, roughly 24% of them seen only once. Sample donors were healthy Caucasian individuals that came from Russia, aged roughly 6 to 100. Germline V gene data show CDR1 as SGHAT and CDR2 as FQDESV (reference sequence). This CDR3 has 14 amino acids. This sample also belongs to another study, concerning T cells of mothers and their children. That study adds: The study recruited three healthy Caucasian mothers and their six children as donors.

The sequenced sample was blood. The sequence was obtained from a girl under 10 years old in good health. The chain employs TRBV11-1 and TRBJ2-5; D is possibly TRBD2 (5 bases). The assigned J gene may be wrong: the sequence end matches TRBJ2-7 better. DNA for the CDR3: TGTGCCAGCACTCGCTTGGGAGACCCCTACGAGCAGTACTTC. This sequence encodes CASTRLGDPYEQYF.